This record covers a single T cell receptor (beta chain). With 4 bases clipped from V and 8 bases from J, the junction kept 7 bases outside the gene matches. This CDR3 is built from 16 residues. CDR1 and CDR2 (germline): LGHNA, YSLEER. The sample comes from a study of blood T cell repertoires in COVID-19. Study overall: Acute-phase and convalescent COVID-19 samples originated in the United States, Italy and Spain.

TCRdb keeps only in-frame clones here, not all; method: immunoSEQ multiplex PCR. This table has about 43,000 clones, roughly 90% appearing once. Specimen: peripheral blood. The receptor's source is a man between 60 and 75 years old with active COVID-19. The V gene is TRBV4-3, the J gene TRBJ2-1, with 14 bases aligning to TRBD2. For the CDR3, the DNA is TGCGCCAGCAGCCTGGGACTAGCGGGAGTTGAGGATGAGCAGTTCTTC. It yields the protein CASSLGLAGVEDEQFF.